Each of the 21 T cell receptor beta chains below was sequenced from the same sample in a study of molecular identifiers for immune sequencing clone quantification. TCRdb re-called the PCR reads with MiXCR, one entry per CDR3 protein. The profile shows approximately 97,000 distinct CDR3 sequences, about 35% of them singletons. Sequencing was done on a sample of naive CD8+ T cells from blood, with Jurkat cell RNA spiked in. Described subset: FACS-sorted CD8+CD4-CCR7+CD45RA+ naive T cells. The receptors were sampled from a human donor in good health. Some libraries in this study had Jurkat cell RNA spiked in.

This clonotype appeared a few times. V gene TRBV7-9 combines with J gene TRBJ2-2, with D uncertain. The V gene's germline CDR1 is SEHNR and CDR2 FQNEAQ (reference sequence). The CDR3 extends over 15 amino acids. The ends were cut back, 1 base at V and 7 bases at J, with 13 bases in the middle. CDR3 nucleotides: TGTGCCAGCAGCTTAGGCCAGGCCGCACGCGGGGAGCTGTTTTTT. The encoded protein is CASSLGQAARGELFF.

The gene calls are TRBV20-1 and TRBJ1-1; D ambiguous. V shed 5 bases and J shed 3 bases, with 16 bases lying between them. The CDR3 totals 14 residues. The germline CDR1 and CDR2 sequences are DFQATT and SNEGSKA (reference sequence). DNA of the CDR3: TGCAGTGCTTTAGATATCTGGGGTTACACTGAAGCTTTCTTT. Protein sequence: CSALDIWGYTEAFF.

This clonotype has at least ten counts. The chain employs TRBV12-3 or TRBV12-4 and TRBJ1-1, with D possibly TRBD1 on 6 matching bases. Trimming stripped 6 bases from V and 0 bases from J, with 26 bases between. This CDR3 is 19 amino acids long. The CDR3 DNA reads TGTGCCAGCAGCCATCTTTGGGGCAGGGGCTCTCCCATGAACACTGAAGCTTTCTTT. Translation gives CASSHLWGRGSPMNTEAFF.

A remark on this clonotype: Relative to the germline gene, one junction end is altered; a read error may explain this. The genes are TRBV28 and TRBJ2-3; D possibly corresponds to TRBD2 (5 bases). This CDR3 has 15 amino acids. From germline, CDR1 is MDHEN and CDR2 SYDVKM. As DNA, the CDR3 is TGTGCCTGCAGTCCGGACGGGGAAGACACAGATACGCAGTATTTT. Amino acid sequence: CACSPDGEDTDTQYF.

This clonotype was recorded once. At one end, the junction sequence differs from germline, possibly due to a read error. This rearrangement joins TRBV5-3 to TRBJ2-3; D is possibly TRBD2 (7 bases). TRBV5-3 is reported as an ORF; its role is uncertain. This CDR3 is built from 15 residues. The CDR3 loop reads CASSSGDYSSDTQYF. DNA of the CDR3: TGTGCCAGCAGCTCAGGGGACTATAGCTCAGATACGCAGTATTTT.

V is TRBV12-3 or TRBV12-4 and J is TRBJ2-7; D possibly corresponds to TRBD1 (7 bases). This CDR3 has 15 amino acids. V was clipped by 5 bases and J by 4 bases, with 18 bases between them. The CDR3 here is CASSKGQPGAYEQYF. For the CDR3, the DNA is TGTGCCAGCAGTAAGGGACAGCCGGGAGCGTACGAGCAGTACTTC.

Note on this clonotype: A read error may be the cause here, since a much bigger clone is one base away. The CDR3 region is CASSWSSYEQYF. CDR3 bases: TGTGCCAGCAGCTGGAGCTCCTACGAGCAGTACTTC. The chain uses TRBV5-6 and TRBJ2-7; D not resolved. From germline, CDR1 is SGHDT and CDR2 YYEEEE. This CDR3 region has 12 residues. The ends were cut back, 3 bases at V and 0 bases at J, with 4 bases in the middle.

Worth noting for this clonotype: This may stem from a read error, because a much larger clone lies one nucleotide away. J is TRBJ2-7 and V is TRBV19; D not resolved. Trimming left V 6 bases short and J 0 bases short, with 15 bases between. Germline V lookup: CDR1 LNHDA, CDR2 SQIVND (reference sequence). The CDR3 is 15 residues long. Here the CDR3 reads CASSPGADNSYEQYF. CDR3 DNA: TGTGCCAGTAGCCCAGGTGCGGATAACTCCTACGAGCAGTACTTC.

On this clonotype: A much larger clone differs by one base, so this may be a read error. No conserved phenylalanine or tryptophan ends this CDR3, so it is likely a read error. The gene calls are TRBV28 and TRBJ2-7; 8 nucleotides line up with TRBD1. V trimming: 4 bases; J trimming: 4 bases; junction bases outside the gene matches: 12. Germline V lookup: CDR1 MDHEN, CDR2 SYDVKM. The CDR3 runs to 16 residues. The CDR3 loop is CASSSLGQGARYEQYI. Written as DNA, the CDR3 is TGTGCCAGCAGTTCCCTTGGCCAGGGGGCGCGGTACGAGCAGTACATC.

The rearrangement links TRBV27 to TRBJ2-7; TRBD1 agrees at 7 bases. The CDR3 length is 15 residues. V shed 0 bases and J 2 bases; nucleotides not matched to a gene: 4. Germline V gives CDR1 MNHEY, CDR2 SMNVEV (reference sequence). Here the CDR3 DNA reads TGTGCCAGCAGTTTATCAGGGGGCATGACCTACGAGCAGTACTTC. This sequence encodes CASSLSGGMTYEQYF.

This clonotype turned up a few times. J is TRBJ2-5 and V is TRBV14; 7 positions agree with TRBD2. Germline CDR1 SGHDN, CDR2 FVKESK. With 0 bases clipped from V and 2 bases from J, the junction kept 12 bases outside the gene matches. The length of the CDR3 is 18 residues. As DNA, the CDR3 is TGTGCCAGCAGCCAAGATGTTCGCCGGGGAGGGCTACAAGAGACCCAGTACTTC. Translation: CASSQDVRRGGLQETQYF.

This clonotype was detected only a few times. This rearrangement joins TRBV20-1 to TRBJ2-2; perhaps TRBD2 as D (6 bases). The V and J ends lost 2 bases and 3 bases respectively, with 10 bases between them. The length of the CDR3 is 14 residues. Germline assignment: CDR1 DFQATT and CDR2 SNEGSKA (reference sequence). The DNA for the CDR3 is TGCAGTGCTAGAAGGGACTTCGACACCGGGGAGCTGTTTTTT. This translates into CSARRDFDTGELFF.

Comments on this clonotype: A much larger clone is a single base away; this may be a read error. The rearrangement uses TRBV6-6 and TRBJ2-3; 10 bases fit TRBD2. This CDR3 is built from 13 residues. In germline, CDR1 is MNHNY, CDR2 SVGAGI (reference sequence). DNA for the CDR3: TGTGCCGGCAGTTGGGGACTAGCGAATACGCAGTATTTT. This codes for CAGSWGLANTQYF.

A note on this clonotype: A read error may be the cause here, since a much bigger clone is one base away. The J gene is TRBJ1-1, the V gene TRBV7-2, with TRBD1 matching 8 bases. This CDR3 is built from 17 residues. The V and J ends lost 4 bases and 11 bases, in that order; junction bases with no gene match: 21. CDR1 is SGHTA and CDR2 is FQGNSA in the germline V gene. The CDR3 bases are TGTGCCAGCAGCTGGCGGTCAGGGGGCGTCACAACACTCCCGGCTTTCTTT. The encoded protein is CASSWRSGGVTTLPAFF.

This clonotype was seen repeatedly, ten times or more. V usage is TRBV29-1 and J usage is TRBJ2-3; 7 positions match TRBD2. V shed 3 bases, J shed 4 bases, and the junction held 10 bases outside the gene matches. Germline V CDR1 and CDR2: SQVTM, ANQGSEA. CDR3 length equals 15 residues. CDR3 DNA: TGCAGCGTTGACTCCCTAGCGGCCTGGGCAGATACGCAGTATTTT. It encodes CSVDSLAAWADTQYF.

This chain joins TRBV4-3 and TRBJ2-1; D is ambiguous. Germline lookup yields CDR1 LGHNA and CDR2 YSLEER. Trimming shortened V by 1 base and J by 9 bases, and 13 bases separated the two germline ends. The length of the CDR3 is 14 residues. CDR3 nucleotide sequence: TGCGCCAGCAGCCAAGTCATCGCCGGCGGTGAGCAGTTCTTC. Amino acid sequence: CASSQVIAGGEQFF.

This clonotype has a handful of counts. CDR3 amino acids: CASSDGAASSYNSPLHF. The CDR3 coding sequence is TGTGCCAGCAGCGACGGGGCGGCCAGCTCCTATAATTCACCCCTCCACTTT. The chain employs TRBV6-2 or TRBV6-3 and TRBJ1-6; maybe TRBD1 (5 bases). CDR3 length: 17 amino acids. Trimming removed 6 bases from V and 0 bases from J, with 15 bases in between. Germline V lookup: CDR1 MNHEY, CDR2 SVGEGT.

This clonotype was counted between two and nine times. J is TRBJ2-7 and V is TRBV28, with D unresolved. Germline loops: CDR1 MDHEN, CDR2 SYDVKM. The CDR3 has 12 amino acids. V lost 3 bases and J lost 3, with 6 bases in between. The CDR3 spells CASSFGDYEQYF. The CDR3 coding sequence is TGTGCCAGCAGTTTCGGTGACTACGAGCAGTACTTC.

The chain joins TRBV10-2 to TRBJ1-5; a possible D gene is TRBD1 (6 bases). CDR3 length: 15 amino acids. With 5 bases removed from V and 0 bases from J, the gap between germline ends came to 11 bases. Germline values: CDR1 WSHSY, CDR2 SAAADI. CDR3 sequence (DNA): TGCGCCAGCAGTCCGGACAGTAATAGCAATCAGCCCCAGCATTTT. Translation: CASSPDSNSNQPQHF.

The J gene is TRBJ2-1, the V gene TRBV25-1; 8 bases line up with TRBD2. The germline gives CDR1 MGHDK, CDR2 SYGVNS. The trim removed 5 bases at V and 9 bases at J, leaving 6 bases unmatched. The CDR3 is made up of 13 amino acids. In DNA, the CDR3 is TGTGCCAGCAGTTCGGGACTAGAGGGTGAGCAGTTCTTC. Residues: CASSSGLEGEQFF.

The table lists this clonotype with a few counts. This chain connects TRBV6-6 to TRBJ2-5; D uncertain. Germline loops: CDR1 MNHNY, CDR2 SVGAGI (reference sequence). This CDR3 spans 13 amino acids. Between the trimmed V and J ends, which lost 6 bases and 1 base, there was a span of 9 bases. Here the CDR3 reads CASSYGLQETQYF. CDR3 nucleotide sequence: TGTGCCAGCAGCTACGGCCTCCAAGAGACCCAGTACTTC.